These T cell receptor beta chains were read from a single sample in a study of blood T cell repertoires in COVID-19. The assay was immunoSEQ multiplex PCR, and TCRdb's table has in-frame clones only and misses some. Of 150,000 to 180,000 clones in the sample, approximately 80% were seen once. What was sequenced was peripheral blood. These receptors came from a woman aged 60 to 75 with COVID-19, enrolled during active disease. The CDR3 runs from the conserved cysteine through the conserved F or W. The D gene is left open where the match is weak. Clone size is given for some rows only: seen once, a few or many times, or a class if the clone is expanded.

TRBV15	TRBD1	TRBJ1-1	few	13	TGTGCCACCAGCAGAGAACGGGACAGGGGGCCCGCCTTT	CATSRERDRGPAF
TRBV7-8	TRBD1	TRBJ1-3	NA	16	TGTGCCAGCAGCCCCCTAACGGCAGGGGGTGGAAACACCATATATTTT	CASSPLTAGGGNTIYF
TRBV6-5	NA	TRBJ1-5	NA	15	TGTGCCAGCAGCCTCACAAGTTATAGCAATCAGCCCCAGCATTTT	CASSLTSYSNQPQHF
TRBV27	NA	TRBJ1-4	NA	14	TGTGCCAGCAGTTTTACGGGGGTGGCGGAAAAACTGTTTTTT	CASSFTGVAEKLFF
TRBV5-1	TRBD1	TRBJ1-1	NA	14	TGCGCCAGCAGCCCAGCGGACAGGGAAGTAGGAGCTTTCTTT	CASSPADREVGAFF
TRBV14	NA	TRBJ1-2	NA	14	TGTGCCAGCAGCCCGGATCCGGGGGGTTATGGCTACACCTTC	CASSPDPGGYGYTF
TRBV24-1	NA	TRBJ1-2	few	12	TGTGCCACCAGTGATTTGCAGGGGGGCTACACCTTC	CATSDLQGGYTF
TRBV5-8	TRBD1	TRBJ1-2	NA	12	TGTGCCAGCAGCTTGCCGCCAGGGGGTTACACCTTC	CASSLPPGGYTF
TRBV4-2	TRBD2	TRBJ2-1	NA	17	TGTGCCAGCAGCCAAGTGAGTAGCGGGGGAAGGGGCAATGAGCAGTTCTTC	CASSQVSSGGRGNEQFF
TRBV7-2	NA	TRBJ1-5	NA	17	TGTGCCAGCAGCTTAGGGAGGGCTAGGTATAGCAATCAGCCCCAGCATTTT	CASSLGRARYSNQPQHF
TRBV7-8	TRBD1	TRBJ1-6	NA	15	TGTGCCAGCAGCATTACAGGGGGCTACAATTCACCCCTCCACTTT	CASSITGGYNSPLHF
TRBV7-3	TRBD2	TRBJ2-1	NA	15	TGTGCCAGCAGCTTAAGCGCTAGCGGGAGTTCGGAGCAGTTCTTC	CASSLSASGSSEQFF
TRBV6-5	NA	TRBJ2-5	NA	11	TGTGCCAGCAGCCTAGAGGAGACCCAGTACTTC	CASSLEETQYF
TRBV21-1	NA	TRBJ2-7	NA	22	TGTGCCAGCAGCTCTGGGCCCCCCCGGAGGCGACTAGCACTTGCCATTCTACCCCAGCAGTACTTC	CASSSGPPRRRLALAILPQQYF
TRBV19	TRBD2	TRBJ2-1	NA	17	TGTGCCAGTAGTATGGGAGGGGCCCCGCCTATGGGCAATGAGCAGTTCTTC	CASSMGGAPPMGNEQFF
TRBV30	TRBD1	TRBJ1-5	few	15	TGTGCCTGGAGTGTAAAAACAGGGGGAAGTCAGCCCCAGCATTTT	CAWSVKTGGSQPQHF
TRBV30	NA	TRBJ1-1	few	13	TGTGCCTGGAGCGTACAGGAAGGCACTGAAGCTTTCTTT	CAWSVQEGTEAFF
TRBV5-1	NA	TRBJ1-5	NA	15	TGCGCCAGCAGCTTGGGGACGGGAGATAATCAGCCCCAGCATTTT	CASSLGTGDNQPQHF
TRBV7-9	NA	TRBJ1-2	NA	14	TGTGCCAGCAGTCTCCCGCTGGGGGCTAATGGCTACACCTTC	CASSLPLGANGYTF
TRBV27	NA	TRBJ1-4	NA	15	TGTGCCAGCAGTTTCTCCCGGGGGATAGGAGAAAAACTGTTTTTT	CASSFSRGIGEKLFF
TRBV9	TRBD1	TRBJ1-4	NA	18	TGTGCCAGCAGCTCCTCGGACAGGGCATGGTCAACTAATGAAAAACTGTTTTTT	CASSSSDRAWSTNEKLFF
TRBV9	TRBD2	TRBJ2-3	NA	16	TGTGCCAGCAGCTCGAAGCGGGGGGCAGCATTAGATACGCAGTATTTT	CASSSKRGAALDTQYF
TRBV7-8	NA	TRBJ1-2	NA	14	TGTGCCAGCAGCTTAGGCCTCGAGGGTAGTGGCTACACCTTC	CASSLGLEGSGYTF
TRBV6-5	TRBD1	TRBJ2-3	NA	14	TGTGCCAGCAGAACAGACAGGGGGGCAGATACGCAGTATTTT	CASRTDRGADTQYF
TRBV9	TRBD1	TRBJ2-2	NA	14	TGTGCCAGCAGCGTTGGACAGGACACCGGGGAGCTGTTTTTT	CASSVGQDTGELFF
TRBV18	NA	TRBJ1-1	NA	13	TGTGCCAGCTCATTCACAGGGCCCACTGAAGCTTTCTTT	CASSFTGPTEAFF
TRBV6-1	NA	TRBJ1-5	NA	13	TGTGCCAGCAGTGATGAGCCTAATCAGCCCCAGCATTTT	CASSDEPNQPQHF
TRBV10-3	NA	TRBJ1-1	NA	18	TGTGCCATCAGTGAGTCCGGAGGGTTGGTGGTGAGGAACACTGAAGCTTTCTTT	CAISESGGLVVRNTEAFF
TRBV9	NA	TRBJ2-7	NA	13	TGTGCCAGCAGTTCCAAAACCGACACCGAGCAGTACTTC	CASSSKTDTEQYF
TRBV28	NA	TRBJ1-1	NA	15	TGTGCCAGCAGTCCCCTCCAGGGCATGAACACTGAAGCTTTCTTT	CASSPLQGMNTEAFF
TRBV24-1	NA	TRBJ2-5	NA	13	TGTGCCACCAGTGATAGGGGAAGAGAGACCCAGTACTTC	CATSDRGRETQYF
TRBV15	NA	TRBJ2-5	NA	15	TGTGCCACCAGCAGAGATCGGGGAGGAGGAGGGACCCAGTACTTC	CATSRDRGGGGTQYF
TRBV6-6	NA	TRBJ2-5	NA	14	TGTGCCAGCAGTTTCACTGGGGGCGGGGAGACCCAGTACTTC	CASSFTGGGETQYF
TRBV28	TRBD1	TRBJ1-2	NA	17	TGTGCCAGCAGTTTGATCCTCGACCTCACAGGGGGCGATGGCTACACCTTC	CASSLILDLTGGDGYTF